This T cell receptor beta chain was identified in a study of tumor-infiltrating lymphocytes in localized non-small cell lung cancer. Findings and limits, study-wide: Available tissue quantity limited TCR sequencing to a patient subset. Tumor T-cell fraction was not associated with recurrence-free survival. Different pieces of the same tissue went to different assays, confounding technical variation with intratumor heterogeneity. Higher tumor T cell infiltration than in uninvolved lung was supported by TCRbeta sequencing.

V was shortened by 0 bases and J by 9 bases, with 13 bases between the two germline ends. This CDR3 has 14 amino acids. Per germline, CDR1 SGHKS and CDR2 YYEKEE (reference sequence). Comment on this clone: Its antigen is still unknown.

Here immunoSEQ multiplex PCR was the method, and the copy in TCRdb shows in-frame clones only, minus some. The sample carries under 15,000 clones, 80% recorded once. Sequencing was performed on lung tumor tissue. The receptor was derived from a human donor with non-small cell lung cancer. V gene TRBV5-5 combines with J gene TRBJ1-3; D is uncertain. The CDR3 nucleotides are TGTGCCAGCAGCTTGGACAGTTCTTGGGGCACCATATATTTT. The encoded protein is CASSLDSSWGTIYF.